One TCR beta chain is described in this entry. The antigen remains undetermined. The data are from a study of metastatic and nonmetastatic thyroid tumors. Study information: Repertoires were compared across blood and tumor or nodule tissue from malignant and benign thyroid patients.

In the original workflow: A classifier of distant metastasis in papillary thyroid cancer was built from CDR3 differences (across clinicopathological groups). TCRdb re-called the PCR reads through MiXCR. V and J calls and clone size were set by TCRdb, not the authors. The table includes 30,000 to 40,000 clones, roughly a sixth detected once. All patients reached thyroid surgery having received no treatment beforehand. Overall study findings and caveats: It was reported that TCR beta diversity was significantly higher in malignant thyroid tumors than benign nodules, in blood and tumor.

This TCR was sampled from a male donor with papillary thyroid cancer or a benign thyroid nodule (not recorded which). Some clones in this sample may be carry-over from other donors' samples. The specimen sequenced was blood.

The CDR3 region is CASRKERIGYEQYF. In DNA form, the CDR3 reads TGTGCCAGCAGAAAAGAAAGAATCGGCTACGAGCAGTACTTC. The chain employs TRBV6-1 and TRBJ2-7; D not certain. The CDR3 is 14 residues long. The V gene lost 6 bases and the J gene lost 3 bases, with 15 bases spanning the gap. CDR1 and CDR2 (germline): MNHNS, SASEGT.